Described below is a single T cell receptor beta chain sequence and its context. Its specificity is unknown. The sample comes from a study of post-analysis software for immune sequencing data. As for the study in general: The study covered relapsing-remitting, secondary progressive and progressive-relapsing courses of multiple sclerosis.

Study-wide findings and caveats: There were about five TRBV segments more frequent in patients than controls, and TRBV5-6, TRBV5-1 and TRBV20-1 were among them.

Unique molecular identifiers featured in each of the TCR beta cDNA libraries. TCRdb used MiXCR to reprocess the PCR reads, holding one entry per CDR3 protein. Here the sample spans under 900,000 distinct CDR3 sequences, roughly 50% being singletons. Germline V gives CDR1 SGHDT, CDR2 YYEEEE. The CDR3 runs 13 residues. V was trimmed by 0 bases and J by 5 bases, leaving 6 bases between them. The gene calls are TRBV5-6 and TRBJ2-1; D call uncertain. The sample consisted of blood. This TCR came from a girl between 5 and 17 years old with multiple sclerosis. The CDR3: CASSLAVDNEQFF. The CDR3 DNA reads as TGTGCCAGCAGCTTGGCCGTGGACAATGAGCAGTTCTTC.